The 21 T cell receptor beta chains given below trace back to one sample, sequenced in a study of T cells after yellow fever vaccination. TCRdb processed the 5' RACE reads anew with MiXCR; each CDR3 protein has one entry. The table has 250,000 to 350,000 distinct CDR3 sequences, approximately 10% seen once; the top ten hold 3% to 3.5%. This specimen was CD4+ T cells sorted from PBMCs, taken 5 days after the yellow fever booster vaccination. The receptor set was obtained from a man between 18 and 29 years old who received the YFV17D yellow fever vaccine.

The rearrangement links TRBV28 to TRBJ2-7, with no clear D. The V gene lost 1 base and the J gene lost 6 bases, with 7 bases spanning the gap. The V gene's germline CDR1 is MDHEN and CDR2 SYDVKM. The CDR3 has 12 amino acids. The CDR3 DNA follows: TGTGCCAGCAGTTTATCTCTCGGCGAGCAGTACGTC. This gives the protein CASSLSLGEQYV.

As regards this clonotype: One junction end disagrees with the germline gene, perhaps due to a read error. The rearrangement joins TRBV10-3 to TRBJ2-5; D is possibly TRBD2 (5 bases). Germline loops: CDR1 ENHRY, CDR2 SYGVKD. The CDR3 runs 14 residues. DNA of the CDR3: TGTGACATCAGTGAGCGGACGGGGAAAGAGACCCAGTACTTC. Amino acids: CDISERTGKETQYF.

At least ten counts were recorded for this clonotype. The CDR3 DNA reads as TGTGCCAGCAGTGATGGGGGTGCCAAAAACATTCAGTACTTC. Translation gives CASSDGGAKNIQYF. The rearrangement links TRBV6-1 to TRBJ2-4; D might be TRBD1 or TRBD2, each matching 5 bases. The germline CDR1 and CDR2 sequences are MNHNS and SASEGT. V lost 3 bases to trimming and J lost 1 base, with 7 bases between them. The CDR3 contains 14 residues.

This clonotype was seen more than once but under ten times. The rearrangement links TRBV20-1 to TRBJ2-1, with a tentative D call TRBD2 (6 bases). The length of the CDR3 is 14 residues. V lost 1 base and J 8 bases, leaving 15 bases between the germline ends. CDR1 and CDR2 (germline): DFQATT, SNEGSKA (reference sequence). The CDR3 loop is CSARAPRGGDEQFF. The CDR3 DNA reads as TGCAGTGCTAGAGCGCCCCGGGGAGGCGATGAGCAGTTCTTC.

J is TRBJ2-7 and V is TRBV6-2 or TRBV6-3; maybe TRBD1 (6 bases). The CDR3 covers 15 residues. V lost 7 bases, J lost 3 bases, and 19 bases lay in between. Per germline, CDR1 MNHEY and CDR2 SVGEGT. The CDR3 reads CASTKSQGINYEQYV. The CDR3 DNA follows: TGTGCCAGCACCAAGTCACAGGGAATCAACTACGAGCAGTACGTC.

The chain couples TRBV7-9 to TRBJ1-6, with D perhaps matching TRBD1 (6 bases). The CDR3 loop spans 13 amino acids. Trimming stripped 4 bases from V and 9 bases from J, with 10 bases between. Germline CDR1 SEHNR, CDR2 FQNEAQ (reference sequence). In nucleotides, the CDR3 is TGTGCCAGCAGCTCGGGGGGCGGTTCACCCCTCCACTTT. It codes for CASSSGGGSPLHF.

This clonotype came up a few times. This chain connects TRBV4-2 to TRBJ1-5; a weak D match, TRBD1 (5 bases). The germline V gene has CDR1 LGHNA and CDR2 YNFKEQ. The CDR3 loop spans 17 amino acids. The ends were cut back, 4 bases at V and 0 bases at J, with 16 bases in the middle. CDR3 sequence: CASSRNALGDSNQPQHF. The CDR3 nucleotides are TGTGCCAGCAGCCGGAACGCCCTGGGGGATAGCAATCAGCCCCAGCATTTT.

This clonotype was counted ten times or more. The chain recombines TRBV5-1 with TRBJ2-7; D unresolved. V lost 0 bases and J 0 bases, leaving 7 bases between the germline ends. Germline loops: CDR1 SGHRS, CDR2 YFSETQ. CDR3 size: 14 residues. CDR3 sequence: CASSLGGSSYEQYV. CDR3 nucleotide sequence: TGCGCCAGCAGCTTGGGTGGTAGCTCCTACGAGCAGTACGTC.

This clonotype was observed a few times. The V call is TRBV9, the J call TRBJ2-5; weak D call: TRBD1 (5 bases). The CDR3 contains 14 residues. Trimming took 4 bases from V and 4 from J, leaving 14 bases between them. Germline V gene sequence: CDR1 SGDLS, CDR2 YYNGEE. The CDR3, as DNA: TGTGCCAGCAGCCCTCTGACAGTCGGAGAGACCCAGTACTTC. Protein product: CASSPLTVGETQYF.

This clonotype was counted at least ten times. The chain has TRBV20-1 and TRBJ2-4; D might be TRBD2 (5 bases). The germline CDR1 and CDR2 sequences are DFQATT and SNEGSKA (reference sequence). V lost 0 bases and J 0 bases, leaving 12 bases between the germline ends. This CDR3 spans 16 amino acids. This chain's CDR3 is CSARDLSGLAKNIQYF. CDR3 DNA: TGCAGTGCTAGAGATCTCTCGGGGTTAGCCAAAAACATTCAGTACTTC.

A few counts support this clonotype. The chain uses TRBV5-1 and TRBJ1-2, with D possibly matching TRBD1 (5 bases). Germline V gives CDR1 SGHRS, CDR2 YFSETQ. V lost 0 bases, J lost 5 bases, and 11 bases lay in between. The CDR3 has 14 amino acids. CDR3 nucleotide sequence: TGCGCCAGCAGCTTGGATTCGGGGGGGTATGGCTACACCTTC. As protein: CASSLDSGGYGYTF.

V usage is TRBV5-4 and J usage is TRBJ1-5; D remains unclear. Germline V CDR1 and CDR2: SGHNT, YYREEE (reference sequence). The CDR3 loop spans 13 amino acids. The V and J ends lost 4 bases and 5 bases respectively, with 10 bases between them. The CDR3 DNA follows: TGTGCCAGCAGCCGAGATTTCGATCAGCCCCAGCATTTT. Amino acid sequence: CASSRDFDQPQHF.

The chain has TRBV10-3 and TRBJ2-7; a weak D match, TRBD1 (6 bases). Trimming cost V 5 bases and J 3 bases, with 11 bases left between them. Germline V gives CDR1 ENHRY, CDR2 SYGVKD. The CDR3 has 13 residues. CDR3 bases: TGTGCCATCAGTAGGACAGAAGGCTACGAGCAGTACGTC. Its protein product is CAISRTEGYEQYV.

This chain joins TRBV5-1 and TRBJ2-1, with TRBD1 matching 7 bases. Germline V gene sequence: CDR1 SGHRS, CDR2 YFSETQ. The CDR3 totals 15 residues. J was trimmed by 1 base and V by 1 base; bases with no gene match: 2. The CDR3 DNA reads as TGCGCCAGCAGCTTGAAACAGGGGTCCTACAATGAGCAGTTCTTC. Its protein is CASSLKQGSYNEQFF.

This chain links TRBV30 with TRBJ1-6; TRBD1 matches at 8 bases. The CDR3 length is 13 residues. V was pared by 5 bases and J by 7 bases, with 4 bases of the junction left unmatched. Germline CDR1 GTSNPN, CDR2 SVGIG (reference sequence). The CDR3 region is CAWEGQANSPLHF. The CDR3 nucleotides are TGTGCCTGGGAGGGACAGGCGAATTCACCCCTCCACTTT.

In its sample, this clonotype was seen many times. The CDR3 here is CSARGGTSGQFF. CDR3 DNA: TGCAGTGCTAGAGGGGGGACTAGCGGGCAGTTCTTC. The V call is TRBV20-1, the J call TRBJ2-1; the match to TRBD2 covers 11 bases. The germline V gene encodes CDR1 DFQATT and CDR2 SNEGSKA (reference sequence). The CDR3 loop spans 12 amino acids. J was trimmed by 12 bases and V by 1 base; bases with no gene match: 2.

The genes are TRBV5-1 and TRBJ1-2; D is possibly TRBD1 (5 bases). Per germline, CDR1 SGHRS and CDR2 YFSETQ. The CDR3 contains 13 residues. Deletions cut 3 bases from V and 7 bases from J, with 13 bases between. This CDR3 is CASSSTVSGGYTF. The CDR3 DNA reads as TGCGCCAGCAGCTCGACAGTCTCCGGTGGCTACACCTTC.

This clonotype was detected many times. V gene TRBV4-2 combines with J gene TRBJ2-1; 7 bases match TRBD1. Germline loops: CDR1 LGHNA, CDR2 YNFKEQ. The CDR3 covers 13 residues. J gave up 13 bases and V 4 bases, and 10 bases lay outside the gene matches. The CDR3 DNA follows: TGTGCCAGCAGCCCCGACAGGGTTGGAACACAGTTCTTC. Amino acids: CASSPDRVGTQFF.

Only a few counts were recorded for this clonotype. The CDR3: CASSRGTGGLIYGYTF. The CDR3, as DNA: TGCGCCAGCAGCCGCGGAACAGGGGGCCTTATCTATGGCTACACCTTC. The rearrangement uses TRBV4-3 and TRBJ1-2, with 9 bases lining up with TRBD1. The V gene's germline CDR1 is LGHNA and CDR2 YSLEER. The CDR3 is made up of 16 amino acids. V lost 4 bases to trimming and J lost 4 bases; unmatched junction nucleotides: 10.

The table lists this clonotype with a few counts. V is TRBV21-1 and J is TRBJ1-6; the table's D call, TRBD1, has no DNA check behind it. TRBV21-1 has pseudogene status. The CDR3 extends over 16 amino acids. The CDR3 region is CASSKRGVPYNSPLHF. The CDR3, as DNA: TGTGCCAGCAGCAAGAGAGGGGTACCCTATAATTCACCCCTCCACTTT.

J is TRBJ1-1 and V is TRBV4-2; D remains ambiguous. V lost 0 bases, J lost 10 bases, and 12 bases lay in between. Germline V gene sequence: CDR1 LGHNA, CDR2 YNFKEQ. The CDR3 consists of 13 residues. The CDR3: CASSQDPVRRAFF. The DNA of the CDR3 is TGTGCCAGCAGCCAAGATCCCGTGCGACGAGCTTTCTTT.